A selection of T cell receptor beta chains follows, all from one sample in a study of blood T cells in healthy people across ages. Using its own MiXCR run on the 5' RACE reads, TCRdb lists one record per CDR3 protein. Of about 800,000 distinct CDR3 sequences detected, about 25% appear once; the ten largest clones hold 3.7%. The sample was also linked to a second study, of T cells of mothers and their children.

Sequences were obtained from blood. These receptors all stem from a boy aged 5 to 17 in good health. Both conserved end residues are part of each CDR3. The D gene is left open where the match is weak. Clone size is shown for a subset of rows, as once, few, many or a class of expanded clone.

v_call	clone_size	j_call	d_call	cdr3_aa	cdr3_nt
TRBV19	few	TRBJ1-4	TRBD1	CASREQGASGEKLFF	TGCGCCAGTAGGGAACAGGGGGCGAGCGGTGAAAAACTGTTTTTT
TRBV20-1	few	TRBJ2-1	TRBD2	CSARVGSGGWNEQFF	TGCAGTGCTAGAGTCGGATCGGGAGGATGGAATGAGCAGTTCTTC
TRBV29-1	.	TRBJ2-1	.	CSVAHRARNEQFF	TGCAGCGTTGCACACAGGGCGCGCAATGAGCAGTTCTTC
TRBV6-5	.	TRBJ1-1	TRBD1	CASSYRDRANTEAFF	TGTGCCAGCAGTTACCGGGACAGGGCGAACACTGAAGCTTTCTTT
TRBV4-3	few	TRBJ1-4	.	CASSQDQVFFDEKLFF	TGCGCCAGCAGCCAAGACCAGGTTTTTTTTGATGAAAAACTGTTTTTT
TRBV4-3	.	TRBJ2-7	TRBD1	CASSQDVQGVSYEQYF	TGCGCCAGCAGCCAAGACGTCCAGGGGGTATCCTACGAGCAGTACTTC
TRBV20-1	few	TRBJ2-3	.	CSAIYLGSTDTQYF	TGCAGTGCTATTTATTTGGGAAGCACAGATACGCAGTATTTT
TRBV7-2	.	TRBJ2-3	TRBD2	CASSLVGAGVADTQYF	TGTGCCAGCAGCTTAGTTGGGGCGGGAGTGGCCGATACGCAGTATTTT
TRBV29-1	.	TRBJ1-4	TRBD1	CSATSDRAPGKLLF	TGCAGCGCGACCTCCGACAGGGCACCTGGAAAACTGCTTTTT
TRBV6-5	.	TRBJ2-5	.	CASSYSIELETQYF	TGTGCCAGCAGTTACTCGATTGAGCTTGAGACCCAGTACTTC
TRBV6-1	few	TRBJ1-2	.	CASSEDGNYGYTF	TGTGCCAGCAGTGAAGACGGGAACTATGGCTACACCTTC
TRBV10-3	.	TRBJ1-2	.	CAISAPQGPNYGYTF	TGTGCCATCAGTGCCCCCCAGGGCCCTAACTATGGCTACACCTTC
TRBV29-1	few	TRBJ2-3	.	CSVEESGADTQYF	TGCAGCGTTGAAGAATCCGGGGCAGATACGCAGTATTTT
TRBV10-3	few	TRBJ2-3	TRBD1	CAISLGQGTDTQYF	TGTGCCATCAGCTTGGGACAGGGAACAGATACGCAGTATTTT